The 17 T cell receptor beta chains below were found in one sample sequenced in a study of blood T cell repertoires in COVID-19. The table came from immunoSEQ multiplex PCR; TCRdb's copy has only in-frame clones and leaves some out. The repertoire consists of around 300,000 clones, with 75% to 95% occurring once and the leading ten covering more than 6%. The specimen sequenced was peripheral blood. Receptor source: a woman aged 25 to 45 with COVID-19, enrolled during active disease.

The CDR3 region is CASSGGPGDNEKLFF. The DNA for the CDR3 is TGTGCCAGCAGTGGCGGTCCGGGGGACAATGAAAAACTGTTTTTT. The V gene is TRBV5-4, the J gene TRBJ1-4, with D possibly matching TRBD1 (5 bases). The germline gives CDR1 SGHNT, CDR2 YYREEE (reference sequence). The CDR3 consists of 15 residues. Trimming left V 5 bases short and J 5 bases short, with 16 bases between.

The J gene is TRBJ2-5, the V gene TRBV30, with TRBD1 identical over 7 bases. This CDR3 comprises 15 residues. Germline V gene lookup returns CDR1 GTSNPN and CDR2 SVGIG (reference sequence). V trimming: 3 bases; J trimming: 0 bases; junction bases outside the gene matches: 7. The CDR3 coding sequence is TGTGCCTGGAGGAGACCCGGGACAGACCAAGAGACCCAGTACTTC. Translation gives CAWRRPGTDQETQYF.

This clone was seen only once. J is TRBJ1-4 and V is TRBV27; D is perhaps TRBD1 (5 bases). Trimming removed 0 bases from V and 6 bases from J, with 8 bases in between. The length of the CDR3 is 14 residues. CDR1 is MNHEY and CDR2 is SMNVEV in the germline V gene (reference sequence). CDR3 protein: CASSLSSGDEKLFF. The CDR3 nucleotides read TGTGCCAGCAGTTTATCGTCGGGGGATGAAAAACTGTTTTTT.

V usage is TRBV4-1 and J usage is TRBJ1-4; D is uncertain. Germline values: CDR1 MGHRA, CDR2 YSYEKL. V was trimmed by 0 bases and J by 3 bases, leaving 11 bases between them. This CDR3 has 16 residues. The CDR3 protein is CASSQEYGQPNEKLFF. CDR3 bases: TGCGCCAGCAGCCAAGAGTATGGGCAGCCTAATGAAAAACTGTTTTTT.

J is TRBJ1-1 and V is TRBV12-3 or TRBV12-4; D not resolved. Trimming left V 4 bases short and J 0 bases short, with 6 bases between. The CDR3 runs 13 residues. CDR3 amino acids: CASSSQLNTEAFF. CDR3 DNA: TGTGCCAGCAGTTCACAGTTGAACACTGAAGCTTTCTTT.

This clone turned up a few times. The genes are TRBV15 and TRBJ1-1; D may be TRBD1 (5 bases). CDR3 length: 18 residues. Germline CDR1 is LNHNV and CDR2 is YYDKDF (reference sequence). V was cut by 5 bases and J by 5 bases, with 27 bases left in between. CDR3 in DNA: TGTGCCACCAGCGAGGAGGGGATGGACGGCCTTATGTGGACTGAAGCTTTCTTT. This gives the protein CATSEEGMDGLMWTEAFF.

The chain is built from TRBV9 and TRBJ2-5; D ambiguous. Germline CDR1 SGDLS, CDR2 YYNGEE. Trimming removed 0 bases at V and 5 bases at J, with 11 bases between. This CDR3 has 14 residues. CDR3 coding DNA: TGTGCCAGCAGCGTAGCAGCAGGTGAGGAGACCCAGTACTTC. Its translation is CASSVAAGEETQYF.

CDR3 protein: CASSPYGQGNTGELFF. In DNA form, the CDR3 reads TGTGCCAGCAGCCCATACGGACAGGGGAACACCGGGGAGCTGTTTTTT. This rearrangement joins TRBV5-4 to TRBJ2-2, with 8 bases identical to TRBD1. Germline CDR1 is SGHNT and CDR2 is YYREEE (reference sequence). This CDR3 contains 16 residues. V was clipped by 4 bases and J by 1 base; unmatched bases: 6.

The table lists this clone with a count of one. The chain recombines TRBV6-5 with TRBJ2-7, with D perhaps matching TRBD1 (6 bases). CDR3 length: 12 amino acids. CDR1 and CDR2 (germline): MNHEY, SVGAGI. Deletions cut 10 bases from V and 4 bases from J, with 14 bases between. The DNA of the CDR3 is TGTGCCATTGGAACAGGGTTGTACGAGCAGTACTTC. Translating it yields CAIGTGLYEQYF.

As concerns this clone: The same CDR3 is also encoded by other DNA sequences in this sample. The CDR3 DNA reads TGTGCCAGCAGTGCACCCGGGACAGGAGTCTACGAGCAGTACTTC. Its translation: CASSAPGTGVYEQYF. The genes are TRBV28 and TRBJ2-7; 8 bases fit TRBD1. In germline, CDR1 is MDHEN, CDR2 SYDVKM. The CDR3 length is 15 residues. The ends lost 5 bases at V and 3 bases at J; junction bases unmatched: 9.

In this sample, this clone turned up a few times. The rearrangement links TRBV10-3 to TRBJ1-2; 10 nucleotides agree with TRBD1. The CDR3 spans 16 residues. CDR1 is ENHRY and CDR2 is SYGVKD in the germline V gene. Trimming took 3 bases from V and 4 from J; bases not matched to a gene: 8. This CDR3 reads CAISDDGTGVGYGYTF. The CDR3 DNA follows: TGTGCCATCAGTGATGACGGGACAGGGGTTGGCTATGGCTACACCTTC.

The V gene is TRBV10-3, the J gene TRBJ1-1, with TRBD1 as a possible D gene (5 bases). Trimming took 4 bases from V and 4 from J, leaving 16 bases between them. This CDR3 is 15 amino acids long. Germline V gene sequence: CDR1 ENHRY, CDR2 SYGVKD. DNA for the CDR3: TGTGCCATCAGTGCGGCTATCGGGGGGAGCACTGAAGCTTTCTTT. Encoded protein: CAISAAIGGSTEAFF.

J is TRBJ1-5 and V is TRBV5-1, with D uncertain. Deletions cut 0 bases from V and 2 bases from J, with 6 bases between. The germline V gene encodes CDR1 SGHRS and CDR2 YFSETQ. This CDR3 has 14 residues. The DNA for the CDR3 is TGCGCCAGCAGCTTGGGACGGGGCAATCAGCCCCAGCATTTT. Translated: CASSLGRGNQPQHF. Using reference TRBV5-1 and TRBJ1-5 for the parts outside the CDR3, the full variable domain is KAGVTQTPRYLIKTRGQQVTLSCSPISGHRSVSWYQQTPGQGLQFLFEYFSETQRNKGNFPGRFSGRQFSNSRSEMNVSTLELGDSALYLCASSLGRGNQPQHFGDGTRLSIL.

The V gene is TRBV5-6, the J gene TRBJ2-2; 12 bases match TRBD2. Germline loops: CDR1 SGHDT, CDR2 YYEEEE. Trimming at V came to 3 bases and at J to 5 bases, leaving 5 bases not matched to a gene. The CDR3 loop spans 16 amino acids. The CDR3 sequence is CASSSLAGGQTGELFF. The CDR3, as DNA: TGTGCCAGCAGCTCGCTAGCGGGAGGGCAAACCGGGGAGCTGTTTTTT.

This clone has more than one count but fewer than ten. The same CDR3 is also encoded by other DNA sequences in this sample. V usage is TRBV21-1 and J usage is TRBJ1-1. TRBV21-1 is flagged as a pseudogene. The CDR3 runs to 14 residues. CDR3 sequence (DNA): TGTGCCAGCAGCAAGCCCGGACTAAACACTGAAGCTTTCTTT. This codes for CASSKPGLNTEAFF.

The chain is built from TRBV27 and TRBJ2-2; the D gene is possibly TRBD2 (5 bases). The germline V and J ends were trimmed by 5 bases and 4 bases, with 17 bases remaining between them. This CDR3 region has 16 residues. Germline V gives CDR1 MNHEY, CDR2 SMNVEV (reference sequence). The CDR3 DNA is TGTGCCAGCAGTCCGTCGGACTTCGGCGCCACCGGGGAGCTGTTTTTT. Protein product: CASSPSDFGATGELFF.

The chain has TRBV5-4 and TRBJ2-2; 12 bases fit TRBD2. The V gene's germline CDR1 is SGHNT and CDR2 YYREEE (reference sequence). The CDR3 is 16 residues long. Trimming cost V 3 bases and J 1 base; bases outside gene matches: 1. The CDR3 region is CASSSGLAGNTGELFF. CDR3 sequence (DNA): TGTGCCAGCAGCTCGGGACTAGCGGGGAACACCGGGGAGCTGTTTTTT.